This T cell receptor (beta chain) was captured in a study of type 1 and type 2 diabetes patients. Study as a whole: CD4+ or CD8+ T cells were positively selected from PBMCs with microbeads. General observations from the study: Between type 2 diabetes and control samples, V and J usage averaged around 0.97 correlation.

Each participant gave 8 to 10 milliliters of peripheral blood. Amplification started from genomic DNA. The TCR beta CDR3 region was amplified using 30 forward and 13 reverse primers. TCRdb fed the multiplex PCR reads into MiXCR, producing one record per CDR3 protein. The sample carries around 300,000 distinct CDR3 sequences, around 47% recorded once. V was clipped by 6 bases and J by 2 bases, with 14 bases between them. This CDR3 is 13 amino acids long. Germline CDR1 and CDR2: DFQATT and SNEGSKA (reference sequence). This clonotype occurred a few times. The antigen remains undetermined. The source material was peripheral blood mononuclear cells (PBMCs). The receptor's source is a man between 18 and 29 years old with type 2 diabetes. This chain links TRBV20-1 with TRBJ2-7, with D perhaps TRBD1 (6 bases). The CDR3 sequence: CSATGTITYEQYF. CDR3 sequence (DNA): TGCAGTGCCACCGGGACAATCACCTACGAGCAGTACTTC.